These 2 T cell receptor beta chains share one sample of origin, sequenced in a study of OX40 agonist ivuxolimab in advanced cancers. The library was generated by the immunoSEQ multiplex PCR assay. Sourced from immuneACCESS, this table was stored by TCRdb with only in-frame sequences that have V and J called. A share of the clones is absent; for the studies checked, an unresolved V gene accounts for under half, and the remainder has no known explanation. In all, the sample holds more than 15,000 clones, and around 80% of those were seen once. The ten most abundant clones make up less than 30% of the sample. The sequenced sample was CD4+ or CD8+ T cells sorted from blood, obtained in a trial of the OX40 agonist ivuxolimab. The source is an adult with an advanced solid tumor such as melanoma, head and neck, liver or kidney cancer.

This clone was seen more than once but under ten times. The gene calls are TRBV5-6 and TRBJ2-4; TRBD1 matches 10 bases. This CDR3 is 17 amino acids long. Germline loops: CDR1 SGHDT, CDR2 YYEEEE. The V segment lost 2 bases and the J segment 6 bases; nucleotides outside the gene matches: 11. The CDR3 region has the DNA TGTGCCAGCAGCTTTAATGTGGGGACAGGGGTCCCAAACATTCAGTACTTC. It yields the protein CASSFNVGTGVPNIQYF.

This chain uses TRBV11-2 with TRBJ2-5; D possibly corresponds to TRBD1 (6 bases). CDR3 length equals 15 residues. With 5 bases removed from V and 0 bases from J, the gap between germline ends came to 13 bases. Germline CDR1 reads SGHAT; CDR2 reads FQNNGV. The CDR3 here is CASSRQAPYQETQYF. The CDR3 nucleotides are TGTGCCAGCAGCCGACAGGCCCCGTACCAAGAGACCCAGTACTTC. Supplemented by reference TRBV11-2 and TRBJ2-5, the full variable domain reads EAGVAQSPRYKIIEKRQSVAFWCNPISGHATLYWYQQILGQGPKLLIQFQNNGVVDDSQLPKDRFSAERLKGVDSTLKIQPAKLEDSAVYLCASSRQAPYQETQYFGPGTRLLVL.